A selection of T cell receptor beta chains follows, all from one sample in a study of T cells in Graves' hyperthyroidism and ophthalmopathy. A single record per CDR3 protein comes from TCRdb applying MiXCR to the multiplex PCR reads. Here the sample spans more than 350,000 distinct CDR3 sequences, roughly 15% being singletons. Sequencing was done on a sample of blood. All receptors derive from a woman aged 55-70 years with Graves' ophthalmopathy. CDR3s include the opening cysteine and the closing phenylalanine or tryptophan. The D gene is left open where the match is weak. Clone size appears in some rows only: once, few, many, or a class for an expanded clone.

TRBV29-1,NA,TRBD2,TRBJ2-1,TGCAGCGTTGACCCGACTAGCGGATATTACAATGAGCAGTTCTTC,CSVDPTSGYYNEQFF
TRBV20-1,NA,NA,TRBJ1-2,TGCAGCGAGCAGGGTAGCTCCGGCTATGGCTACACCTTC,CSEQGSSGYGYTF
TRBV12-3/TRBV12-4,many,TRBD1,TRBJ1-1,TGTGCCAGCAGTTGGGGGACAGGGTACCCTGAAGCTTTCTTT,CASSWGTGYPEAFF
TRBV5-1,many,TRBD2,TRBJ2-3,TGCGCCAGCAGCCTCTTAGCGGGAGGAGCAGATACGCAGTATTTT,CASSLLAGGADTQYF
TRBV28,many,NA,TRBJ1-5,TGTGCCACCGGGCCCAATCAGCCCCAGCATTTT,CATGPNQPQHF
TRBV3-1,many,NA,TRBJ2-3,TGTGCCAGCAGCCAAGCAGGCGTAGATACGCAGTATTTT,CASSQAGVDTQYF
TRBV9,few,NA,TRBJ1-4,TGTGCCAGCAGCCTCCAGGGTTATAATGAAAAACTGTTTTTT,CASSLQGYNEKLFF
TRBV28,many,NA,TRBJ1-5,TGTGCCAGCAGATACAGGGTAAGGGCGGGCAATCAGCCCCAGCATTTT,CASRYRVRAGNQPQHF
TRBV29-1,NA,NA,TRBJ2-1,TGCAGCGTTGAAGGCCTGGGCAGAAATGAGCAGTTCTTC,CSVEGLGRNEQFF
TRBV11-2,many,TRBD2,TRBJ2-5,TGTGCCAGCAGCTTAGATGGCGGGAGTCTTGTAGAGACCCAGTACTTC,CASSLDGGSLVETQYF
TRBV24-1,many,NA,TRBJ1-1,TGTGCCACCAGTGGGGTGAACACTGAAGCTTTCTTT,CATSGVNTEAFF
TRBV3-1,once,TRBD1,TRBJ1-6,TGTGCCAGCAAAACCCAGGACAGGGGGTATAATTCACCCCTCCACTTT,CASKTQDRGYNSPLHF
TRBV9,NA,NA,TRBJ2-1,TGTGCCAGCAGCGCGCTATTCTCCGGGACGGAAAACTACAATGAGCAGTTCTTC,CASSALFSGTENYNEQFF
TRBV6-2/TRBV6-3,NA,NA,TRBJ1-6,TGTGCCAGCAGTAACCGGGCCGGTGGCCACTTT,CASSNRAGGHF
TRBV28,NA,NA,TRBJ1-3,TGTGCCAGCCACTCGGGCGCGAGCTCTGGAAACACCATATATTTT,CASHSGASSGNTIYF
TRBV2,many,TRBD1,TRBJ1-1,TGTGCCAGCAATAGACAGGGAGGAATGAACACTGAAGCTTTCTTT,CASNRQGGMNTEAFF
TRBV18,many,NA,TRBJ2-3,TGTGCCAGCTCACAGGGAGATACGCAGTATTTT,CASSQGDTQYF
TRBV27,many,NA,TRBJ2-7,TGTGCCAGCAGTTTAAGGGGGGGAGTTAACGAGCAGTACTTC,CASSLRGGVNEQYF
TRBV20-1,NA,NA,TRBJ2-1,TGCAGTGCTAGAGATAGAGCAGGAGCCAACAATGAGCAGTTCTTC,CSARDRAGANNEQFF
TRBV6-1,NA,NA,TRBJ2-1,TGTGCCAGCACCCCGCGGGGACCCTACAATGAGCAGTTCTTC,CASTPRGPYNEQFF
TRBV20-1,many,NA,TRBJ2-7,TGCAGTGCCCACGGTCGGCAGGGTTACGAGCAGTACTTC,CSAHGRQGYEQYF
TRBV29-1,few,NA,TRBJ2-3,TGCAGCGTTGTCTCAGTTACGCAGTATTTT,CSVVSVTQYF
TRBV30,few,TRBD2,TRBJ2-3,TGTGCCTTTAGCGGGGGGACAGATACGCAGTATTTT,CAFSGGTDTQYF
TRBV18,NA,TRBD1,TRBJ1-1,TGTGCCAGCTCACCCTCGACAGGGGGTTTGAACACTGAAGCTTTCTTT,CASSPSTGGLNTEAFF
TRBV7-2,many,NA,TRBJ2-1,TGTGCCAGCAGCTTTCAGTTAAGTGAGCAGTTCTTC,CASSFQLSEQFF
TRBV7-3,few,NA,TRBJ2-1,TGTGCCAGCAGCCCCGGACAAGAGCAGTTCTTC,CASSPGQEQFF